The TCR beta chain described here comes from a study of blood T cell repertoires in COVID-19. Study as a whole: The United States, Italy and Spain provided the acute and convalescent COVID-19 samples. PBMCs, B-cell-depleted T cells, or T cells provided the cDNA or gDNA that made up the material.

The sample holds one count of this clone. Authors' data handling: Estimation of nucleated cell counts relied on the amplification of reference gene primers. TCRdb's copy holds only in-frame clones and misses some; the assay was immunoSEQ multiplex PCR. The D gene and trimming were derived from the DNA, and the V and J assignments and clone size from that table. The sample holds tens of thousands of clones; 91% are singletons and the top ten take approximately 14%. Germline CDR1 is MNHEY and CDR2 is SVGAGI. The CDR3 is made up of 14 amino acids. With 0 bases removed from V and 3 bases from J, the gap between germline ends came to 9 bases.

This chain uses TRBV6-5 with TRBJ2-7; D not certain. This sequence originates from a human donor with active COVID-19. The donor label of this sample is uncertain. Sequencing input: peripheral blood. CDR3 in DNA: TGTGCCAGCAGTTACTCGGCCCCAGGCTACGAGCAGTACTTC. The encoded protein is CASSYSAPGYEQYF.